A single sample is the source of the 13 T cell receptor beta chains below, sequenced in a study of post-analysis software for immune sequencing data. cDNA libraries of TCR beta carried unique molecular identifiers. TCRdb passed the PCR reads through MiXCR, listing each CDR3 protein once. Among 250,000 to 300,000 distinct CDR3 sequences listed, 30% to 45% were seen once. Antigen specificity for these receptors is unknown. Whole-study results and caveats: With TRBV5-6, TRBV5-1 and TRBV20-1 included, 4 to 6 TRBV segments were more frequent in patients than in controls.

Material for sequencing was blood. These receptors originate from a girl aged 10 to 17 with multiple sclerosis.

The chain has TRBV11-1 and TRBJ2-5; the match to TRBD2 covers 9 bases. The CDR3 is 18 residues long. The J segment lost 2 bases and the V segment lost 0 bases, leaving 10 bases of the junction unmatched. Germline CDR1 SGHAT, CDR2 FQDESV (reference sequence). The CDR3, as DNA: TGTGCCAGCAGCTTAGCGGTGTGGCGAGCGGGAGGTCAAGAGACCCAGTACTTC. This encodes CASSLAVWRAGGQETQYF.

Worth noting for this clonotype: The junction differs from germline at one of its ends, possibly a read error. V and J are TRBV7-3 and TRBJ1-6, with D maybe TRBD1 (6 bases). The CDR3 is 15 amino acids. CDR1 and CDR2 from the germline V gene are SGHTA and FQGTGA. Here the CDR3 reads CASSLTGMVNSPLHF. The DNA of the CDR3 is TGTGCCAGCAGCCTAACAGGGATGGTTAATTCACCCCTCCACTTT.

The chain uses TRBV6-2 or TRBV6-3 and TRBJ2-5; the D gene is possibly TRBD1 (5 bases). Germline V lookup: CDR1 MNHEY, CDR2 SVGEGT. V was trimmed by 1 base and J by 11 bases, leaving 8 bases between them. The CDR3 has 11 residues. This CDR3 is CASSYWGQQYF. Written as DNA, the CDR3 is TGTGCCAGCAGTTACTGGGGCCAGCAGTACTTC.

J is TRBJ2-7 and V is TRBV20-1; D unresolved. The tail of the sequence fits TRBJ2-5 better, so the J call may be wrong. CDR1 and CDR2 (germline): DFQATT, SNEGSKA (reference sequence). CDR3 size: 13 residues. The CDR3 nucleotides read TGCAGTGCTAGAGAGGGCGGATCAGAGACCCAGTACTTC. Translating it yields CSAREGGSETQYF.

In DNA form, the CDR3 reads TGCAGTGCTGGGAGGGGGTCAGGGGAAGATTCACCCCTCCACTTT. Amino acid sequence: CSAGRGSGEDSPLHF. The gene calls are TRBV20-1 and TRBJ1-6; a possible D gene is TRBD1 (6 bases). The CDR3 is 15 residues long. Trimming took 5 bases from V and 8 from J, leaving 19 bases between them. Germline V gene sequence: CDR1 DFQATT, CDR2 SNEGSKA (reference sequence).

This clonotype was seen at least ten times. This sequence joins TRBV5-1 and TRBJ2-1, with D possibly being TRBD2 (6 bases). CDR1 SGHRS and CDR2 YFSETQ come from the germline V gene. Trimming removed 1 base from V and 6 bases from J, with 20 bases in between. The CDR3 totals 17 residues. The CDR3 nucleotides are TGCGCCAGCAGCTTGATATCGAGCGGGCTAGCACCCAATGAGCAGTTCTTC. Translating it yields CASSLISSGLAPNEQFF.

V is TRBV6-6 and J is TRBJ1-4, with a weak D call TRBD1 (6 bases). Germline CDR1 reads MNHNY; CDR2 reads SVGAGI (reference sequence). Between the trimmed V and J ends, which lost 6 bases and 8 bases, there was a span of 19 bases. The CDR3 spans 15 residues. The CDR3 DNA sequence: TGTGCCAGCAGCGAAGTAAGGGGGGGCCGAGAAAAACTGTTTTTT. Translated, it gives CASSEVRGGREKLFF.

This clonotype was seen a single time. The chain couples TRBV25-1 to TRBJ1-6; D may be TRBD1 (5 bases). The germline CDR1 and CDR2 sequences are MGHDK and SYGVNS. Trimming shortened V by 6 bases and J by 7 bases, and 10 bases separated the two germline ends. The CDR3 sequence is 13 residues long. Written as DNA, the CDR3 is TGTGCCAGCAGCCTAGGGACGAATTCACCCCTCCACTTT. Its protein is CASSLGTNSPLHF.

This clonotype was recorded many times. The chain links TRBV24-1 to TRBJ2-1; D call uncertain. V dropped 1 base and J dropped 10 bases, with 7 bases sitting between them. The CDR3 length is 12 residues. Germline CDR1 and CDR2: KGHDR and SFDVKD. The CDR3, as DNA: TGTGCCACCAGTGATTTAACCGGCGAGCAGTTCTTC. Protein sequence: CATSDLTGEQFF.

A few counts support this clonotype. A much larger clone differs by one base, so this may be a read error. Since the CDR3 does not end with the conserved phenylalanine or tryptophan, this likely comes from a read error. The chain recombines TRBV6-1 with TRBJ1-5, with D unresolved. The germline V gene has CDR1 MNHNS and CDR2 SASEGT. V was clipped by 6 bases and J by 2 bases, with 20 bases between them. This CDR3 has 17 residues. CDR3 in amino acids: CASSSPVRTRGNQPQHL. As DNA, the CDR3 is TGTGCCAGCAGCTCGCCCGTCAGGACTAGGGGCAATCAGCCCCAGCATCTT.

The CDR3 sequence is CASSPQADGYTF. CDR3 DNA: TGTGCCAGCAGTCCTCAGGCTGATGGCTACACCTTC. The J gene is TRBJ1-2, the V gene TRBV12-3 or TRBV12-4; D uncertain. Trimming took 5 bases from V and 6 from J, leaving 10 bases between them. The CDR3 totals 12 residues.

This clonotype was found many times. J is TRBJ1-1 and V is TRBV6-5; 7 positions match TRBD1. V shed 6 bases, J shed 1 base, and the junction held 2 bases outside the gene matches. The CDR3 length is 13 residues. CDR1 and CDR2 (germline): MNHEY, SVGAGI. This chain's CDR3 is CASRRTGNTEAFF. Written as DNA, the CDR3 is TGTGCCAGCAGAAGGACAGGGAACACTGAAGCTTTCTTT.

Judged by abundance, this clonotype is medium-sized (0.01 to 0.1%). This chain links TRBV5-5 with TRBJ2-1; 12 bases align to TRBD2. The germline CDR1 and CDR2 sequences are SGHKS and YYEKEE (reference sequence). J gave up 11 bases and V 4 bases, and 7 bases lay outside the gene matches. The CDR3 is made up of 14 amino acids. This CDR3 is CASSPWTSGNKQFF. The DNA for the CDR3 is TGTGCCAGCAGCCCCTGGACTAGCGGGAATAAGCAGTTCTTC.